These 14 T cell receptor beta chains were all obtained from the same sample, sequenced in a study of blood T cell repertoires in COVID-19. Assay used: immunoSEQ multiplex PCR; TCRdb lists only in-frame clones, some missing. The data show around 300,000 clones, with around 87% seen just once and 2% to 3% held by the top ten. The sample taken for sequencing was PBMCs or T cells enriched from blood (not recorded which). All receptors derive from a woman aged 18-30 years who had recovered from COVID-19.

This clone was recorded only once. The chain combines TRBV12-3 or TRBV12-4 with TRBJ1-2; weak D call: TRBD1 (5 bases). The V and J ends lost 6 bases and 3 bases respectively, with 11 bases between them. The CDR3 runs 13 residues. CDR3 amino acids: CASSSRVDYGYTF. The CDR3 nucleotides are TGTGCCAGCAGCAGCAGGGTGGACTATGGCTACACCTTC.

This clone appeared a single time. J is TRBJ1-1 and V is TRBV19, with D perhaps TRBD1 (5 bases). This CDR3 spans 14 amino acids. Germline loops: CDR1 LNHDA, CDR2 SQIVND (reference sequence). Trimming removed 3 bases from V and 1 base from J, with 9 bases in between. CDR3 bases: TGTGCCAGTAGTATTGGGACTTCGAACACTGAAGCTTTCTTT. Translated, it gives CASSIGTSNTEAFF.

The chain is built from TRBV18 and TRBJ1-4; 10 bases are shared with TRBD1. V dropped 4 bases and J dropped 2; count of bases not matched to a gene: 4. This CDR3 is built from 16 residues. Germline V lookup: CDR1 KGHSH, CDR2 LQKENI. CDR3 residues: CASSQGQGTTNEKLFF. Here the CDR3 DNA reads TGTGCCAGCTCACAGGGACAGGGGACTACTAATGAAAAACTGTTTTTT.

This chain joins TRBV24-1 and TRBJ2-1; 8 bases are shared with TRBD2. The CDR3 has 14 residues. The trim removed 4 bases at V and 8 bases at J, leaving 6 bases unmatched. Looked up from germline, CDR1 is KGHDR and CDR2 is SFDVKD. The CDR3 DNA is TGTGCCACCAGTGACGGGGGGGCCATCCATGAGCAGTTCTTC. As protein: CATSDGGAIHEQFF.

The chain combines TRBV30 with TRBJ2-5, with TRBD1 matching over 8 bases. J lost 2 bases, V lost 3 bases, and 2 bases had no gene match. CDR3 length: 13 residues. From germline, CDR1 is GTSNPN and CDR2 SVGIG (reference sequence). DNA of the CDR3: TGTGCCTGGAGACAGGGGGGTCAAGAGACCCAGTACTTC. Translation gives CAWRQGGQETQYF.

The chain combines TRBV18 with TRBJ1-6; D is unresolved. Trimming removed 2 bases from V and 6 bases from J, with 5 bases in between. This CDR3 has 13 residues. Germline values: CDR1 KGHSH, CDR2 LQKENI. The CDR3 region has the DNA TGTGCCAGCTCACCAGCGAGTAATTCACCCCTCCACTTT. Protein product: CASSPASNSPLHF.

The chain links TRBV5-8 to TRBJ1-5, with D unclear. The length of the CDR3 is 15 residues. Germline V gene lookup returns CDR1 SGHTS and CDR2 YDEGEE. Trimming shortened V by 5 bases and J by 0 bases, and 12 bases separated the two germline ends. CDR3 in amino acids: CASRVRSYSNQPQHF. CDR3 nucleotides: TGTGCCAGCAGGGTGAGAAGTTATAGCAATCAGCCCCAGCATTTT. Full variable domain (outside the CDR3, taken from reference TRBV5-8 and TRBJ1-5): EAGVTQSPTHLIKTRGQQATLRCSPISGHTSVYWYQQALGLGLQFLLWYDEGEERNRGNFPPRFSGRQFPNYSSELNVNALELEDSALYLCASRVRSYSNQPQHFGDGTRLSIL.

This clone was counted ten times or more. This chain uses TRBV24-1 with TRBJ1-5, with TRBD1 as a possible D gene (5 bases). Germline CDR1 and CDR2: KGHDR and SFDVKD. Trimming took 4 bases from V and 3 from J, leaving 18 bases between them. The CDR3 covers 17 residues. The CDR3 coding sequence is TGTGCCACCAGTGACCCCCCGCCCGACAGTTCCAATCAGCCCCAGCATTTT. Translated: CATSDPPPDSSNQPQHF.

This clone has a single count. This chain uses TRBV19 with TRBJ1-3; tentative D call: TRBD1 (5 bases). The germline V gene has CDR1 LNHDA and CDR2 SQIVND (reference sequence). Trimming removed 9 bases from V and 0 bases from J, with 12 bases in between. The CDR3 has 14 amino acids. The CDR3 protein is CASTGLHSGNTIYF. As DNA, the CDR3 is TGTGCCAGCACGGGACTCCACTCTGGAAACACCATATATTTT.

The CDR3 spells CASSAGTGRRRDYGYTF. The DNA of the CDR3 is TGTGCCAGCAGCGCCGGGACAGGGAGGCGTCGGGACTATGGCTACACCTTC. V gene TRBV9 combines with J gene TRBJ1-2; the match to TRBD1 covers 9 bases. The J segment lost 3 bases and the V segment lost 3 bases, leaving 12 bases of the junction unmatched. The CDR3 contains 17 residues. The V gene's germline CDR1 is SGDLS and CDR2 YYNGEE.

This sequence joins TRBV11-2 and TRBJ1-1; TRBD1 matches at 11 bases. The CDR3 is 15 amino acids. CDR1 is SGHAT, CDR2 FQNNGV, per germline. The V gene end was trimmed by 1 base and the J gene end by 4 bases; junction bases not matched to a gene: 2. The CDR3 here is CASSLGGTGGTEAFF. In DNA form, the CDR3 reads TGTGCCAGCAGCTTAGGGGGGACAGGGGGCACTGAAGCTTTCTTT. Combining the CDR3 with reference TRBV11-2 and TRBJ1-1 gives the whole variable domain EAGVAQSPRYKIIEKRQSVAFWCNPISGHATLYWYQQILGQGPKLLIQFQNNGVVDDSQLPKDRFSAERLKGVDSTLKIQPAKLEDSAVYLCASSLGGTGGTEAFFGQGTRLTVV.

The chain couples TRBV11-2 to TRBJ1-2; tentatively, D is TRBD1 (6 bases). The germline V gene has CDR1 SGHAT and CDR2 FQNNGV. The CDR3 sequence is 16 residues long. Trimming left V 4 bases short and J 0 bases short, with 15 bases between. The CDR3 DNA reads TGTGCCAGCAGCTCGCTGGTTGGGGGCGCTAACTATGGCTACACCTTC. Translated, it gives CASSSLVGGANYGYTF. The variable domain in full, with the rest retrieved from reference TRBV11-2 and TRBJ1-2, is EAGVAQSPRYKIIEKRQSVAFWCNPISGHATLYWYQQILGQGPKLLIQFQNNGVVDDSQLPKDRFSAERLKGVDSTLKIQPAKLEDSAVYLCASSSLVGGANYGYTFGSGTRLTVV.

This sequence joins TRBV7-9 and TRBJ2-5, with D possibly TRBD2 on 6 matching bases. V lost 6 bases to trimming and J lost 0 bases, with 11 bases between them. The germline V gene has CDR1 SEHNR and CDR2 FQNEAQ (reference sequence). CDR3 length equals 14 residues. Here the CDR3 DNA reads TGTGCCAGCAGGGCCCGGGACTACCAAGAGACCCAGTACTTC. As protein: CASRARDYQETQYF.

In nucleotides, the CDR3 is TGTGCCAGCAGCCCCGGGACAGGGGGCGCCTACGAGCAGTACTTC. Its translation: CASSPGTGGAYEQYF. V is TRBV6-5 and J is TRBJ2-7; TRBD1 matches at 12 bases. This CDR3 spans 15 amino acids. Per germline, CDR1 MNHEY and CDR2 SVGAGI. V dropped 6 bases and J dropped 2; count of bases not matched to a gene: 5.